These 9 T cell receptor beta chains were all obtained from the same sample, sequenced in a study of control samples from healthy donors and cancer patients. Libraries were prepared by immunoSEQ multiplex PCR; TCRdb keeps only in-frame clonotypes and omits some of them. The sample lists 90,000 to 100,000 clones; roughly four fifths were seen once. Sequencing used blood. The receptor source for this set is a man in his sixties in good health.

V is TRBV13 and J is TRBJ1-2; 8 bases are shared with TRBD1. This CDR3 spans 15 amino acids. From germline, CDR1 is PRHDT and CDR2 FYEKMQ (reference sequence). Trimming removed 0 bases from V and 4 bases from J; junction bases left unmatched: 4. The CDR3 reads CASSLGRQGAYGYTF. DNA of the CDR3: TGTGCCAGCAGCTTAGGCCGGCAGGGGGCCTATGGCTACACCTTC. The variable domain in full, with the rest retrieved from reference TRBV13 and TRBJ1-2, is AAGVIQSPRHLIKEKRETATLKCYPIPRHDTVYWYQQGPGQDPQFLISFYEKMQSDKGSIPDRFSAQQFSDYHSELNMSSLELGDSALYFCASSLGRQGAYGYTFGSGTRLTVV.

V gene TRBV19 combines with J gene TRBJ2-1, with D possibly being TRBD1 (6 bases). The CDR3 is 13 residues long. The V and J ends lost 7 bases and 8 bases respectively, with 15 bases between them. Germline V CDR1 and CDR2: LNHDA, SQIVND (reference sequence). CDR3 nucleotides: TGTGCCAGTACTTATACAGGGTCCGATGAGCAGTTCTTC. It is translated as CASTYTGSDEQFF.

This clone is a singleton in its sample. The rearrangement joins TRBV4-1 to TRBJ1-4; 8 bases fit TRBD1. This CDR3 is 15 amino acids long. Trimming cost V 3 bases and J 6 bases; bases outside gene matches: 6. CDR1 MGHRA and CDR2 YSYEKL come from the germline V gene. CDR3 sequence: CASSHRTGLDEKLFF. The CDR3 bases are TGCGCCAGCAGCCACAGGACAGGGTTAGATGAAAAACTGTTTTTT.

The chain uses TRBV7-8 and TRBJ1-6; D remains ambiguous. V dropped 5 bases and J dropped 5 bases, with 16 bases sitting between them. This CDR3 has 16 amino acids. The germline V gene encodes CDR1 SGHVS and CDR2 FQNEAQ. CDR3 in amino acids: CASSPTPVVNNSPLHF. For the CDR3, the DNA is TGTGCCAGCAGCCCTACCCCCGTGGTGAATAATTCACCCCTCCACTTT.

This clone has just a few counts. V is TRBV5-4 and J is TRBJ2-2; D gene ambiguous. Between the trimmed V and J ends, which lost 2 bases and 4 bases, there was a span of 12 bases. The CDR3 consists of 15 residues. Germline assignment: CDR1 SGHNT and CDR2 YYREEE (reference sequence). The CDR3 nucleotides are TGTGCCAGCAGCTTAGGTGGGCAAGCCACCGGGGAGCTGTTTTTT. Residues: CASSLGGQATGELFF.

The CDR3 sequence: CAWSVYGGNEQFF. CDR3 bases: TGTGCCTGGAGTGTATACGGAGGGAATGAGCAGTTCTTC. The V and J genes are TRBV30 and TRBJ2-1; D perhaps matches TRBD2 (6 bases). Germline loops: CDR1 GTSNPN, CDR2 SVGIG (reference sequence). CDR3 length equals 13 residues. The ends were cut back, 0 bases at V and 7 bases at J, with 10 bases in the middle.

The chain combines TRBV5-6 with TRBJ2-2; 7 nucleotides line up with TRBD1. The germline V gene encodes CDR1 SGHDT and CDR2 YYEEEE. The CDR3 is 16 residues long. V gave up 4 bases and J gave up 1 base; unmatched junction bases: 7. In DNA form, the CDR3 reads TGTGCCAGCAGCATGACCGGGACAGAGAACACCGGGGAGCTGTTTTTT. This codes for CASSMTGTENTGELFF.

J is TRBJ1-5 and V is TRBV6-1; unclear D gene. Germline CDR1 reads MNHNS; CDR2 reads SASEGT. V was trimmed by 3 bases and J by 2 bases, leaving 8 bases between them. There are 14 residues in the CDR3. The CDR3 region is CASSEGQRNQPQHF. The CDR3, as DNA: TGTGCCAGCAGTGAGGGCCAGCGCAATCAGCCCCAGCATTTT.

The rearrangement links TRBV28 to TRBJ2-2; 8 nucleotides agree with TRBD1. Germline V gene sequence: CDR1 MDHEN, CDR2 SYDVKM. V trimming: 1 base; J trimming: 5 bases; junction bases outside the gene matches: 3. The CDR3 covers 15 residues. The CDR3 here is CASSLSGQETGELFF. CDR3 coding DNA: TGTGCCAGCAGTTTATCGGGACAGGAAACCGGGGAGCTGTTTTTT.